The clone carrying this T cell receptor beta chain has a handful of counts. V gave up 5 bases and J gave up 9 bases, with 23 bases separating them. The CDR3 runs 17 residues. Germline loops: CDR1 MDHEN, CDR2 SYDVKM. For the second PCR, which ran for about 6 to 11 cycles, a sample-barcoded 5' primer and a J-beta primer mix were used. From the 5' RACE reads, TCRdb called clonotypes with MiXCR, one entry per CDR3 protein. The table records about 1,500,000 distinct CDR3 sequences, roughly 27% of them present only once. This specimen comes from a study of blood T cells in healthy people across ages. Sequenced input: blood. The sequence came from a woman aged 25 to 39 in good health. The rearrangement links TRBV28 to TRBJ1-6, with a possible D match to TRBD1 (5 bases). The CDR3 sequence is CASSIFRLRDESSPLHF. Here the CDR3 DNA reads TGTGCCAGCAGTATTTTCCGCCTGAGGGACGAGAGTTCACCCCTCCACTTT.